The sequence of this TCR beta chain was determined in a study of blood T cell repertoires in COVID-19. Study information: COVID-19 samples, acute and convalescent, were from the United States, Italy and Spain.

The CDR3 is 16 amino acids. Germline-derived CDR1 and CDR2 are LNHDA and SQIVND (reference sequence). Trimming cost V 3 bases and J 5 bases; bases outside gene matches: 5. Generated by immunoSEQ multiplex PCR, the TCRdb table keeps only in-frame clones and is missing some. The sample lists about 230,000 clones; 87% were seen once. This TCR was recovered from a woman under 30 who had recovered from COVID-19. Specimen: peripheral blood. The chain joins TRBV19 to TRBJ2-2; 11 bases match TRBD1. The DNA of the CDR3 is TGTGCCAGTAGTATTAGGACAGGGGGCGGGACCGGGGAGCTGTTTTTT. This codes for CASSIRTGGGTGELFF.